The present T cell receptor (beta chain) was sequenced within a study of blood T cell repertoires in COVID-19. Turning to the study itself: The analysed material was cDNA or gDNA that came from T cells, B-cell-depleted T cells, or PBMCs.

The repertoire was sequenced with immunoSEQ multiplex PCR; TCRdb's copy has only in-frame clones and lacks some. The sample has about 33,000 clones; 85% to 90% are singletons. CDR3 size: 13 residues. Trimming shortened V by 3 bases and J by 4 bases, and 8 bases separated the two germline ends. CDR1 is LGHDT, CDR2 YNNKEL, per germline (reference sequence). The chain links TRBV3-1 (or the pseudogene TRBV3-2) to TRBJ2-3; the D gene is possibly TRBD1 (6 bases). This receptor was identified in a man between 65 and 85 years old with acute or convalescent COVID-19. Material for sequencing was peripheral blood. CDR3 nucleotides: TGTGCCAGCAGCCAGAACAGGGCAGATACGCAGTATTTT. Residues: CASSQNRADTQYF.